This record covers a single TCR beta chain. The CDR3 covers 20 residues. In germline, CDR1 is MDHEN, CDR2 SYDVKM. V gave up 1 base and J gave up 4 bases; unmatched junction bases: 17. TCRdb re-called the RT-PCR reads with MiXCR, one entry per CDR3 protein. The sample has 550,000 to 750,000 distinct CDR3 sequences, around 14% seen once. The chain uses TRBV28 and TRBJ2-7, with 12 bases that match TRBD2. The TCR was taken from a female donor in good health, serving as a healthy control. Sequenced material: memory CD4+ T cells from blood. CDR3 residues: CASSLLPRWGTSGRRYEQYF. The CDR3 DNA reads as TGTGCCAGCAGTTTATTGCCCCGGTGGGGTACTAGCGGGAGGCGGTACGAGCAGTACTTC.